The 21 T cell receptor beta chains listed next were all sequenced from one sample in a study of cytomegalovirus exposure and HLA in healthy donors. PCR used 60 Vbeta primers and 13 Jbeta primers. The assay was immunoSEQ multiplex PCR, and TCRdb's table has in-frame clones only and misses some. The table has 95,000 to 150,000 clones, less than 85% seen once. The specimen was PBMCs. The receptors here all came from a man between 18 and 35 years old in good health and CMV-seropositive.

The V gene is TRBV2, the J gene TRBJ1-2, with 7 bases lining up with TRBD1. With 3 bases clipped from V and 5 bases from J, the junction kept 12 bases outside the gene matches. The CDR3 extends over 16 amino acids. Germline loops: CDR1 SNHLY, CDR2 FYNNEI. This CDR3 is CASSDGGSGQKYGYTF. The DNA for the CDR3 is TGTGCCAGCAGTGATGGGGGATCGGGACAGAAATATGGCTACACCTTC.

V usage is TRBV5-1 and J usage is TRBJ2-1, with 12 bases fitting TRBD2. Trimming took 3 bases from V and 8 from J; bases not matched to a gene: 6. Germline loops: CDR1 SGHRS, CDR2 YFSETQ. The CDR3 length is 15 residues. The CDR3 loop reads CASSSSGGAVDEQFF. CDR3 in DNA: TGCGCCAGCAGCTCTAGCGGGGGGGCCGTCGATGAGCAGTTCTTC. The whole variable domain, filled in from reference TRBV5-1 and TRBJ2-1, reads KAGVTQTPRYLIKTRGQQVTLSCSPISGHRSVSWYQQTPGQGLQFLFEYFSETQRNKGNFPGRFSGRQFSNSRSEMNVSTLELGDSALYLCASSSSGGAVDEQFFGPGTRLTVL.

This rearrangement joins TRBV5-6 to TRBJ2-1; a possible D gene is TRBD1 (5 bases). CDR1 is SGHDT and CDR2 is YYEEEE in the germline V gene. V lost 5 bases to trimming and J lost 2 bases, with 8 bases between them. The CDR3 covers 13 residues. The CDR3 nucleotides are TGTGCCAGCAGTTCGACAGCCTACAATGAGCAGTTCTTC. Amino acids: CASSSTAYNEQFF. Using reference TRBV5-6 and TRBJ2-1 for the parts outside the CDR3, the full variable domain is DAGVTQSPTHLIKTRGQQVTLRCSPKSGHDTVSWYQQALGQGPQFIFQYYEEEERQRGNFPDRFSGHQFPNYSSELNVNALLLGDSALYLCASSSTAYNEQFFGPGTRLTVL.

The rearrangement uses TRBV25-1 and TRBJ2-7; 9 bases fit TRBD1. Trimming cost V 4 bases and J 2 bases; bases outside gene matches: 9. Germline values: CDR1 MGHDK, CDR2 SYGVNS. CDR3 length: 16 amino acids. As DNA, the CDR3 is TGTGCCAGCAGTGCACCCCCCGGGACAGGGCCCTACGAGCAGTACTTC. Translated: CASSAPPGTGPYEQYF.

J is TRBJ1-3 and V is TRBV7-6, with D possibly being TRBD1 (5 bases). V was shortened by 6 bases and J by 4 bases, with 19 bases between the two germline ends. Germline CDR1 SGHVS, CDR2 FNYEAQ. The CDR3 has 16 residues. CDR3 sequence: CASSQPGSLIGNTIYF. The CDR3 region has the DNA TGTGCCAGCAGTCAACCAGGGTCACTAATCGGAAACACCATATATTTT. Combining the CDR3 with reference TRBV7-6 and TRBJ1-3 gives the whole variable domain GAGVSQSPRYKVTKRGQDVALRCDPISGHVSLYWYRQALGQGPEFLTYFNYEAQQDKSGLPNDRFSAERPEGSISTLTIQRTEQRDSAMYRCASSQPGSLIGNTIYFGEGSWLTVV.

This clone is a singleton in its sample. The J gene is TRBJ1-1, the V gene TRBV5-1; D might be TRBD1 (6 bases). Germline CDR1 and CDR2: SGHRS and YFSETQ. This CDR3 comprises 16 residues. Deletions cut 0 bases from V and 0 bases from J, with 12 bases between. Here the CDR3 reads CASSLASTGLNTEAFF. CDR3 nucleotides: TGCGCCAGCAGCTTGGCTTCGACAGGCCTGAACACTGAAGCTTTCTTT. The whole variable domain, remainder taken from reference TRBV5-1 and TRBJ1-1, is KAGVTQTPRYLIKTRGQQVTLSCSPISGHRSVSWYQQTPGQGLQFLFEYFSETQRNKGNFPGRFSGRQFSNSRSEMNVSTLELGDSALYLCASSLASTGLNTEAFFGQGTRLTVV.

CDR3 DNA sequence: TGTGCCAGCAGTGCGCTAGCGGGGTACTCCTACGAGCAGTACTTC. Translated: CASSALAGYSYEQYF. V is TRBV25-1 and J is TRBJ2-7; 9 nucleotides line up with TRBD2. CDR3 length: 15 residues. The germline V gene has CDR1 MGHDK and CDR2 SYGVNS. With 4 bases clipped from V and 0 bases from J, the junction kept 4 bases outside the gene matches.

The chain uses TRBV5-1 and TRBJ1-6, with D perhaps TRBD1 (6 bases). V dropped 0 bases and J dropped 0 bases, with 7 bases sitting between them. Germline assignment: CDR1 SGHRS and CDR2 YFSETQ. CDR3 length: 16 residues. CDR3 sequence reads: CASSLADSSYNSPLHF. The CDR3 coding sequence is TGCGCCAGCAGCTTGGCGGACAGCTCCTATAATTCACCCCTCCACTTT. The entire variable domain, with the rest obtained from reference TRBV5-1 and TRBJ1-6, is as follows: KAGVTQTPRYLIKTRGQQVTLSCSPISGHRSVSWYQQTPGQGLQFLFEYFSETQRNKGNFPGRFSGRQFSNSRSEMNVSTLELGDSALYLCASSLADSSYNSPLHFGNGTRLTVT.

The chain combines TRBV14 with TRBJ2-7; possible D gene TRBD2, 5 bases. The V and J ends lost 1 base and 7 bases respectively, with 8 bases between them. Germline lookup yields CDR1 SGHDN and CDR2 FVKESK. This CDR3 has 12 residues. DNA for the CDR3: TGTGCCAGCAGCCAAGGGAGGTGGGAGCAGTACTTC. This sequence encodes CASSQGRWEQYF.

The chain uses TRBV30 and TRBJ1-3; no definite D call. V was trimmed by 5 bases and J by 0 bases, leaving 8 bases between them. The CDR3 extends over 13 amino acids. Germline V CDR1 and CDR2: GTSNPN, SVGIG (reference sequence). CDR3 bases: TGTGCCTGGTCAATGAGCTCTGGAAACACCATATATTTT. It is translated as CAWSMSSGNTIYF.

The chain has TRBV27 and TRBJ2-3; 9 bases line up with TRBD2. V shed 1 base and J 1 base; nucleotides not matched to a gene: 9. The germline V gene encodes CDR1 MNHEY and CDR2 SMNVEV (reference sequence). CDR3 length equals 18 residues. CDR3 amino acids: CASSLYSSSGVRTDTQYF. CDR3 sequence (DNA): TGTGCCAGCAGTTTATATAGTTCTAGCGGGGTACGCACAGATACGCAGTATTTT.

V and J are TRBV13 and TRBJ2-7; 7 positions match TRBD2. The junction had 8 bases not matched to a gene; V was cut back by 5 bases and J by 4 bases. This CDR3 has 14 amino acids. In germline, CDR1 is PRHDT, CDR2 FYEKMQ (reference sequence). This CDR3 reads CASSPGTGGYEQYF. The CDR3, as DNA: TGTGCCAGCAGCCCGGGGACCGGGGGGTACGAGCAGTACTTC.

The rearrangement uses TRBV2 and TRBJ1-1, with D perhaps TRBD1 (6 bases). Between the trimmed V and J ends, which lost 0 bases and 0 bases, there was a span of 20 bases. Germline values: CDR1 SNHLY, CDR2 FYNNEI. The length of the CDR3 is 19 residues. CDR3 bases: TGTGCCAGCAGTGAAGCGGGTCGTCAGGGGAAGAGGATGAACACTGAAGCTTTCTTT. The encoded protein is CASSEAGRQGKRMNTEAFF. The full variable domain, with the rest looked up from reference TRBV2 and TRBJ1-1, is EPEVTQTPSHQVTQMGQEVILRCVPISNHLYFYWYRQILGQKVEFLVSFYNNEISEKSEIFDDQFSVERPDGSNFTLKIRSTKLEDSAMYFCASSEAGRQGKRMNTEAFFGQGTRLTVV.

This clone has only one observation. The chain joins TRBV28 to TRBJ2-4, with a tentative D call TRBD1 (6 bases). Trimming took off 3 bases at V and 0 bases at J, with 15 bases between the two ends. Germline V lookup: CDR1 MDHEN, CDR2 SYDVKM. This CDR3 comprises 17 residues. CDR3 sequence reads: CASSFAKGDLAKNIQYF. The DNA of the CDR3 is TGTGCCAGCAGTTTCGCAAAGGGGGACCTAGCCAAAAACATTCAGTACTTC.

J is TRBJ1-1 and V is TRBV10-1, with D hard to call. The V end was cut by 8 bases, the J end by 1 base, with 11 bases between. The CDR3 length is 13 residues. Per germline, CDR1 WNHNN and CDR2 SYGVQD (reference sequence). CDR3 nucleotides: TGCGCCAGCTCAGAGGCTGCGAACACTGAAGCTTTCTTT. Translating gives CASSEAANTEAFF.

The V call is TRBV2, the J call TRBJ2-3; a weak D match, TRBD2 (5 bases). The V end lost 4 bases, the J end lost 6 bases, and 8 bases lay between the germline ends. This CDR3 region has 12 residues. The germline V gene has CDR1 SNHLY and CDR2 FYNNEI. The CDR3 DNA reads TGTGCCAGCAGTGCTCGGAGGGATACGCAGTATTTT. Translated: CASSARRDTQYF.

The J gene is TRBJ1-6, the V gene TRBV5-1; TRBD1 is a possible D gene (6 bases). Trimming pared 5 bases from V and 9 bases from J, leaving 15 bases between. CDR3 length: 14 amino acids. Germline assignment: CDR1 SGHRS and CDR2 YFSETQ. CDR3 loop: CASSQGQASSPLHF. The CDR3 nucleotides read TGCGCCAGCAGTCAGGGACAAGCGAGTTCACCCCTCCACTTT.

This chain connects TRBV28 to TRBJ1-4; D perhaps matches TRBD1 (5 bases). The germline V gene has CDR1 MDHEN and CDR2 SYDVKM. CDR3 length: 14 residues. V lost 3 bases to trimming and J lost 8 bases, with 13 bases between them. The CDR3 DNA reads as TGTGCCAGCAGTTTGGAAGGGGTAGGAGAAAAACTGTTTTTT. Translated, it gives CASSLEGVGEKLFF.

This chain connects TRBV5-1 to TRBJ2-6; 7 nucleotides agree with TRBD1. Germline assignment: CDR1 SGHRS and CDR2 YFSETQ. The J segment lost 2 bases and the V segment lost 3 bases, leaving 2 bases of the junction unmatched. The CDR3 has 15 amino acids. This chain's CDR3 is CASSSTGPGANVLTF. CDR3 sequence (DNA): TGCGCCAGCAGCTCGACAGGGCCTGGGGCCAACGTCCTGACTTTC.

CDR3 residues: CASSEATGTNSPLHF. The CDR3 nucleotides are TGTGCCAGCAGTGAAGCTACAGGGACTAATTCACCCCTCCACTTT. The V and J genes are TRBV6-1 and TRBJ1-6; weak D call: TRBD1 (6 bases). Germline V gene sequence: CDR1 MNHNS, CDR2 SASEGT. This CDR3 has 15 residues. V was pared by 0 bases and J by 6 bases, with 9 bases between.

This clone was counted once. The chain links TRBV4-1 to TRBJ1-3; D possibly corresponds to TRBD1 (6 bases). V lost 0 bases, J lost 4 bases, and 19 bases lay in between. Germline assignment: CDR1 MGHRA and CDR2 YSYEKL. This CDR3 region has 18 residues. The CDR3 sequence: CASSQEEGGRGHGNTIYF. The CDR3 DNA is TGCGCCAGCAGCCAAGAAGAAGGGGGAAGGGGACACGGAAACACCATATATTTT.